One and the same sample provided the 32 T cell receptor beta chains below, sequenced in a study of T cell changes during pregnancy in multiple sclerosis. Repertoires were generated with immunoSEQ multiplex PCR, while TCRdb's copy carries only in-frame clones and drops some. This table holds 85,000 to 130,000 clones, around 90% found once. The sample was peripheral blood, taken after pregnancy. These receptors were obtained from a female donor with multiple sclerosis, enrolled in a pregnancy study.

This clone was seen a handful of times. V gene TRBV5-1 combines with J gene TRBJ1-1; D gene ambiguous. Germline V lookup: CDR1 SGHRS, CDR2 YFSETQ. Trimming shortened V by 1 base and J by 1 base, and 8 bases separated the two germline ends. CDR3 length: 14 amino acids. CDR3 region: CASSLSLRNTEAFF. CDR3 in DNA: TGCGCCAGCAGCTTGTCTCTGAGGAACACTGAAGCTTTCTTT.

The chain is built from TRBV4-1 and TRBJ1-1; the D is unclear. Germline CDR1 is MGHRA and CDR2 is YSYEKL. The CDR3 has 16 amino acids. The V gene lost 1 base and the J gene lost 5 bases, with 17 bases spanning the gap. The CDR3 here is CASSQALQPGVTEAFF. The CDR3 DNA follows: TGCGCCAGCAGCCAAGCCCTACAACCCGGGGTTACTGAAGCTTTCTTT.

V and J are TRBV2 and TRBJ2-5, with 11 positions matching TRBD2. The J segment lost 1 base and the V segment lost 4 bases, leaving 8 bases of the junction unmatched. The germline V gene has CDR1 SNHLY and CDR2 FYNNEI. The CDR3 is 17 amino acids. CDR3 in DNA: TGTGCCAGCAGTGTCCTAGCGGGAGGTTTGGCCCAAGAGACCCAGTACTTC. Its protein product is CASSVLAGGLAQETQYF.

The CDR3 is CASRRRDREFGGELFF. CDR3 in DNA: TGTGCCAGCAGACGGAGGGACAGGGAGTTTGGTGGGGAGCTGTTTTTT. The chain is built from TRBV27 and TRBJ2-2; TRBD1 matches 9 bases. The junction had 13 bases not matched to a gene; V was cut back by 6 bases and J by 8 bases. Germline CDR1 and CDR2: MNHEY and SMNVEV (reference sequence). The CDR3 totals 16 residues.

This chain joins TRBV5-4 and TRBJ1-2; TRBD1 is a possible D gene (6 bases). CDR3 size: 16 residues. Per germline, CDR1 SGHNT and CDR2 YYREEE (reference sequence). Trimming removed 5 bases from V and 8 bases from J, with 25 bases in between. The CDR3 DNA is TGTGCCAGCAGTTTAGGGGAGACAGGCCCTTCCTTAGGCTACACCTTC. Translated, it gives CASSLGETGPSLGYTF.

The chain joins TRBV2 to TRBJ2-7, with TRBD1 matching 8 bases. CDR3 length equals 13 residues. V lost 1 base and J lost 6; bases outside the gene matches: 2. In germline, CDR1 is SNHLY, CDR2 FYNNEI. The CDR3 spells CASSEGTGLEQYF. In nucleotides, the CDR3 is TGTGCCAGCAGTGAAGGGACAGGGCTCGAGCAGTACTTC.

In nucleotides, the CDR3 is TGTGCCAGCAGCGCCGTGGGGGGTTCCTACAATGAGCAGTTCTTC. Protein: CASSAVGGSYNEQFF. The V call is TRBV9, the J call TRBJ2-1; D may be TRBD2 (6 bases). Per germline, CDR1 SGDLS and CDR2 YYNGEE. Trimming removed 3 bases from V and 1 base from J, with 11 bases in between. This CDR3 contains 15 residues.

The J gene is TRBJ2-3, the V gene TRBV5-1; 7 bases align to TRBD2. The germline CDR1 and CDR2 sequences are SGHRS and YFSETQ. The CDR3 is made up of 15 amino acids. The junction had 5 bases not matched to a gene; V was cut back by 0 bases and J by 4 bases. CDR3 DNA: TGCGCCAGCAGCTTGGCGTTAGGGAGGGCAGATACGCAGTATTTT. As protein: CASSLALGRADTQYF.

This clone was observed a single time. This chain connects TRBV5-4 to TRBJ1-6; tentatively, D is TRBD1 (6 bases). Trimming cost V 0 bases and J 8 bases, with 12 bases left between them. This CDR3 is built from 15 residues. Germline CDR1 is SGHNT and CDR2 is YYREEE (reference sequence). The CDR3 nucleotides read TGTGCCAGCAGCTTGGAACCACAGGGCGATTCACCCCTCCACTTT. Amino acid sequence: CASSLEPQGDSPLHF.

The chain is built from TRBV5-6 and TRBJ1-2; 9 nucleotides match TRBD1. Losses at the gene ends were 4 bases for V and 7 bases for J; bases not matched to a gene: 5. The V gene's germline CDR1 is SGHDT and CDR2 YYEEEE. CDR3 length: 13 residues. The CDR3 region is CASSATGGPGYTF. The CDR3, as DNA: TGTGCCAGCAGCGCTACAGGGGGCCCTGGCTACACCTTC.

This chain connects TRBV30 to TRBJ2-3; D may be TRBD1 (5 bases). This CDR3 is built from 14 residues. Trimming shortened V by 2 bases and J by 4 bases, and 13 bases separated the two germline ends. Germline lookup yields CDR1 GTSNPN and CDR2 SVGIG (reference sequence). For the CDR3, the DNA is TGTGCCTGGAGTTCAGGGAAAGGTCCAGATACGCAGTATTTT. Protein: CAWSSGKGPDTQYF.

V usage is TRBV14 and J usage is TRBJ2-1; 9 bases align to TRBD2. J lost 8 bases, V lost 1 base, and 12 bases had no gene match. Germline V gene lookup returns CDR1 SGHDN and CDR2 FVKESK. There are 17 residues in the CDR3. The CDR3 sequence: CASSQGLEGLALDEQFF. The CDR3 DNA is TGTGCCAGCAGCCAAGGCCTAGAAGGACTAGCGTTAGATGAGCAGTTCTTC.

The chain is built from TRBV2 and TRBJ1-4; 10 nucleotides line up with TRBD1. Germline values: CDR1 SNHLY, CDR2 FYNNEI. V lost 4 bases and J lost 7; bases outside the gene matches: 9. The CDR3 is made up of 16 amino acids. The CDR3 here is CASSVFSGQGTEKLFF. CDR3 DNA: TGTGCCAGCAGTGTCTTTTCGGGACAGGGGACTGAAAAACTGTTTTTT.

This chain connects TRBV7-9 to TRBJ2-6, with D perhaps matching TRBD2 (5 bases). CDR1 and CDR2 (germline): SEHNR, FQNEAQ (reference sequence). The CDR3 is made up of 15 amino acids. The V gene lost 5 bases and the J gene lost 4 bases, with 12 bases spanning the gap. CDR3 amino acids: CASSRTAAGANVLTF. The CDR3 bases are TGTGCCAGCAGCAGGACTGCCGCGGGGGCCAACGTCCTGACTTTC.

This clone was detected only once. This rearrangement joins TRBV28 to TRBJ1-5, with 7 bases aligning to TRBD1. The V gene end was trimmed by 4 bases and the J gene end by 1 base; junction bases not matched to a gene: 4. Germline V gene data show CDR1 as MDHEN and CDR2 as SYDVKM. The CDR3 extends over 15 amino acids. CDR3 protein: CASSYRGVSNQPQHF. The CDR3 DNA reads TGTGCCAGCAGTTACAGGGGAGTGAGCAATCAGCCCCAGCATTTT.

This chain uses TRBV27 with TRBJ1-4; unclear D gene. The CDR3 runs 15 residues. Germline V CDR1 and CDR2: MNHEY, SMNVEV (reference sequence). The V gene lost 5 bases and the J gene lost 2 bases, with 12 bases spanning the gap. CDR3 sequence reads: CASSLFAATNEKLFF. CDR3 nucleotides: TGTGCCAGCAGTCTCTTCGCCGCGACTAATGAAAAACTGTTTTTT.

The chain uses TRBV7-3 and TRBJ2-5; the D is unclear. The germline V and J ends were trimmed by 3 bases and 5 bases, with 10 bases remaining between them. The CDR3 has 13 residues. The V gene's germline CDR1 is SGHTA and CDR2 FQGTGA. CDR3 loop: CASSFSPRETQYF. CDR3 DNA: TGTGCCAGCAGCTTCTCTCCACGGGAGACCCAGTACTTC. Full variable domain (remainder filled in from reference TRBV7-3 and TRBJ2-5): GAGVSQTPSNKVTEKGKYVELRCDPISGHTALYWYRQSLGQGPEFLIYFQGTGAADDSGLPNDRFFAVRPEGSVSTLKIQRTERGDSAVYLCASSFSPRETQYFGPGTRLLVL.

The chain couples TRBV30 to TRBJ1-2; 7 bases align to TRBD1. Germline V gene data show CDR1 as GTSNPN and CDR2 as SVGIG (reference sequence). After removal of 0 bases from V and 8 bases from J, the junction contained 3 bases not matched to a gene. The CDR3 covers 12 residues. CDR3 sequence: CAWSVGGKGYTF. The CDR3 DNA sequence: TGTGCCTGGAGTGTAGGGGGCAAAGGCTACACCTTC.

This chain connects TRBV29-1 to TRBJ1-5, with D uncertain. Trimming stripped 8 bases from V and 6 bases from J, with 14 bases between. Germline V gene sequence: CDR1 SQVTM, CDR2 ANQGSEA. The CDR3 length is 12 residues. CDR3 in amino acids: CSHVGGGQPQHF. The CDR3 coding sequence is TGCAGCCATGTGGGAGGTGGTCAGCCCCAGCATTTT.

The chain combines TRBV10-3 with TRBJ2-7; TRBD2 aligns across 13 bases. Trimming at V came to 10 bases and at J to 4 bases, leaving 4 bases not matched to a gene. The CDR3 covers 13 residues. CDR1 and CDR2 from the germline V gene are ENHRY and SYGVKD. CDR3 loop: CATGLAGEYEQYF. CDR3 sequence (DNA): TGTGCCACCGGACTAGCGGGAGAATACGAGCAGTACTTC.

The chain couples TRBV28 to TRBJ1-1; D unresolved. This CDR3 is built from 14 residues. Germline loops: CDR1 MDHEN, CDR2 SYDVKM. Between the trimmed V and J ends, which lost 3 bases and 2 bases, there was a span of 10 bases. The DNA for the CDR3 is TGTGCCAGCAGTTTCCTACGGTCAAACACTGAAGCTTTCTTT. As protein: CASSFLRSNTEAFF. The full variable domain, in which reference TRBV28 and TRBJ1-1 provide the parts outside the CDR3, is DVKVTQSSRYLVKRTGEKVFLECVQDMDHENMFWYRQDPGLGLRLIYFSYDVKMKEKGDIPEGYSVSREKKERFSLILESASTNQTSMYLCASSFLRSNTEAFFGQGTRLTVV.

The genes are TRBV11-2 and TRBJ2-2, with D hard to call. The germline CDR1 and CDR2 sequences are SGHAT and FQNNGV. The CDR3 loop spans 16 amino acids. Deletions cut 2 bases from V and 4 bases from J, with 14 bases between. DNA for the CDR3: TGTGCCAGCAGCTTATTTAGACCTCGAGGCACCGGGGAGCTGTTTTTT. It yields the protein CASSLFRPRGTGELFF.

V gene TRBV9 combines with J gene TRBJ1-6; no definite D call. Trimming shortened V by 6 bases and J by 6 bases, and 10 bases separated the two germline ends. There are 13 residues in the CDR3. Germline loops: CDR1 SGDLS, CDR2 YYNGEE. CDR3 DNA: TGTGCCAGCACCACAGATCTTAATTCACCCCTCCACTTT. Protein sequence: CASTTDLNSPLHF.

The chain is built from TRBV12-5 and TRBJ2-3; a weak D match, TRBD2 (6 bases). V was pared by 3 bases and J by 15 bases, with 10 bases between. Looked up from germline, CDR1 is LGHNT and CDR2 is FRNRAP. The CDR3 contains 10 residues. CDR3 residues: CASGLGGTYF. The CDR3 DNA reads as TGTGCTAGTGGTTTAGGAGGGACCTATTTT. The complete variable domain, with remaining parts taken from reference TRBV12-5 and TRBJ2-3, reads DARVTQTPRHKVTEMGQEVTMRCQPILGHNTVFWYRQTMMQGLELLAYFRNRAPLDDSGMPKDRFSAEMPDATLATLKIQPSEPRDSAVYFCASGLGGTYFGPGTRLTVL.

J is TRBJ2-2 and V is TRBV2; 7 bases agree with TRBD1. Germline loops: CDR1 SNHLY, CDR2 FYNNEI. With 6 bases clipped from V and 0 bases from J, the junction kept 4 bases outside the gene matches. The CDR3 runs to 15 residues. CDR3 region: CASRSGTANTGELFF. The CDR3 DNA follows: TGTGCCAGCAGGTCCGGGACAGCGAACACCGGGGAGCTGTTTTTT.

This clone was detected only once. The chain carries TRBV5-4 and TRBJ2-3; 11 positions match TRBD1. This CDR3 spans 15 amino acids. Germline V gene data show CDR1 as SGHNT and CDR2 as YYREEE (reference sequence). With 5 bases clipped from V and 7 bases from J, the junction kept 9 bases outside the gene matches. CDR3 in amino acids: CASRPGTGGANTQYF. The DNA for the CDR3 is TGTGCCAGCAGACCTGGGACAGGGGGTGCAAATACGCAGTATTTT.

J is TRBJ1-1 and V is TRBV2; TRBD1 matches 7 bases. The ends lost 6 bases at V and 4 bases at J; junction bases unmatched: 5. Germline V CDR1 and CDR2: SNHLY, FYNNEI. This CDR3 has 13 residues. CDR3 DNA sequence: TGTGCCAGCAGGAAACAGGGGAGCACTGAAGCTTTCTTT. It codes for CASRKQGSTEAFF.

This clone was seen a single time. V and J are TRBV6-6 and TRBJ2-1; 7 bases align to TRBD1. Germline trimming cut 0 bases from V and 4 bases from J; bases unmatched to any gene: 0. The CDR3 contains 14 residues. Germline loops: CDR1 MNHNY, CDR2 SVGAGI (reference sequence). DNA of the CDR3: TGTGCCAGCAGTTACTCGGGACAGTACAATGAGCAGTTCTTC. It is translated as CASSYSGQYNEQFF.

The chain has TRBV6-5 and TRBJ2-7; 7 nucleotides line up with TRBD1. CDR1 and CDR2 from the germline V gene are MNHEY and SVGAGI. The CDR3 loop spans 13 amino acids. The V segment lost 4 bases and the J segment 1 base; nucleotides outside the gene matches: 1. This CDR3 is CASSSDRSYEQYF. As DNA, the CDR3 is TGTGCCAGCAGTTCGGACAGGTCCTACGAGCAGTACTTC.

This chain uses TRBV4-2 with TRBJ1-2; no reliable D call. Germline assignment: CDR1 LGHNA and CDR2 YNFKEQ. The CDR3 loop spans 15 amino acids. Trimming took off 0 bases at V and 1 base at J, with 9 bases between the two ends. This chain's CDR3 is CASSQDQNRNYGYTF. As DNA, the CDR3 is TGTGCCAGCAGCCAAGATCAGAATCGTAACTATGGCTACACCTTC.

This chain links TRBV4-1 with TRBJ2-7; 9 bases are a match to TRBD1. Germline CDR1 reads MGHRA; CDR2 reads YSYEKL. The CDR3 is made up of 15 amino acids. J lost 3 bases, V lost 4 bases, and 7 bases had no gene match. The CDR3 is CASSLSPGQGYEQYF. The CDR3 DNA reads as TGCGCCAGCAGCCTAAGCCCGGGACAGGGCTACGAGCAGTACTTC.

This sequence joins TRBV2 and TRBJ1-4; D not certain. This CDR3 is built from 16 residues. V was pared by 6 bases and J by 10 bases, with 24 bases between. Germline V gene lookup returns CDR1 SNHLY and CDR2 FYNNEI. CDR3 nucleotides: TGTGCCAGCAGCCAACAAACCCGGGTACCAGAGGGAAAACTGTTTTTT. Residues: CASSQQTRVPEGKLFF.